The T cell receptor beta chain described here comes from a study of Ad26.COV2.S vaccination and SARS-CoV-2 variants. Trimming left V 8 bases short and J 3 bases short, with 7 bases between. The CDR3 totals 11 residues. Profiling relied on immunoSEQ multiplex PCR, and the TCRdb table lists in-frame clones only, not all of them. The sample lists about 350,000 clones; 86% were seen once. Remarks on this clone: Distinct nucleotide sequences in the sample also encode this CDR3.

As to treatment: about 20 received Ad26.COV2.S at low or high dose, single or two shots; about 5 received placebo; per-sample allocation not given. Sampling was done on day 63 after the first vaccine or placebo injection. This receptor was obtained from a person between 18 and 65 years old who received the Ad26.COV2.S COVID-19 vaccine or a placebo. The V and J genes are TRBV12-3 or TRBV12-4 and TRBJ1-1; D gene uncertain. Sequences were derived from peripheral blood, sampled in a trial of Ad26.COV2.S vaccine versus placebo. CDR3 amino acids: CASSQDTEAFF. CDR3 nucleotide sequence: TGTGCCAGCTCCCAGGACACTGAAGCTTTCTTT.